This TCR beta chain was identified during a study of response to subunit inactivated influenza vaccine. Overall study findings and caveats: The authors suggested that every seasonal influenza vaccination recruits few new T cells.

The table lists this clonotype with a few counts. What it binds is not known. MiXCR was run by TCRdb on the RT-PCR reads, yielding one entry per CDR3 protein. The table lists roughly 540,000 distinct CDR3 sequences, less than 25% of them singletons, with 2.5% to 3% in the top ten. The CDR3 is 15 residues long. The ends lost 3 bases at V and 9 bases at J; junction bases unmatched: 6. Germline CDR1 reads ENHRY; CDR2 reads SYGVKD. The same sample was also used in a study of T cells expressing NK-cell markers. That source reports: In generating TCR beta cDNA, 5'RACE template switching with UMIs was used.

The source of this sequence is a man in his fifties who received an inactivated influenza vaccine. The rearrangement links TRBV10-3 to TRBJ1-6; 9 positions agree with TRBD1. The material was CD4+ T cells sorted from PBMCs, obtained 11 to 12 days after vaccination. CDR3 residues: CAISEAGTGPSPLHF. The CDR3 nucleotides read TGTGCCATCAGTGAAGCCGGGACAGGGCCTTCACCCCTCCACTTT.